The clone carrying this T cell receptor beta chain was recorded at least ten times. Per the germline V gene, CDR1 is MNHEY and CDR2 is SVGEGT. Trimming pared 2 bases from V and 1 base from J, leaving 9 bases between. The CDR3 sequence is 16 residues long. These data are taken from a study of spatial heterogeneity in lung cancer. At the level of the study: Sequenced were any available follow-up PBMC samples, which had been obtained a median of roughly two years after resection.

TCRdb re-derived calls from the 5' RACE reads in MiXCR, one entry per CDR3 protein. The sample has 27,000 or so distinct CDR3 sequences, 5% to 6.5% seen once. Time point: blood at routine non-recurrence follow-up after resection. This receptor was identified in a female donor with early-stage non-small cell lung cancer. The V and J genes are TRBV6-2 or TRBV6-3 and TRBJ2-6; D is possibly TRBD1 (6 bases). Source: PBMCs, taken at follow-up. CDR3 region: CASSYMGASGANVLTF. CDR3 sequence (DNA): TGTGCCAGCAGTTACATGGGGGCATCTGGGGCCAACGTCCTGACTTTC.